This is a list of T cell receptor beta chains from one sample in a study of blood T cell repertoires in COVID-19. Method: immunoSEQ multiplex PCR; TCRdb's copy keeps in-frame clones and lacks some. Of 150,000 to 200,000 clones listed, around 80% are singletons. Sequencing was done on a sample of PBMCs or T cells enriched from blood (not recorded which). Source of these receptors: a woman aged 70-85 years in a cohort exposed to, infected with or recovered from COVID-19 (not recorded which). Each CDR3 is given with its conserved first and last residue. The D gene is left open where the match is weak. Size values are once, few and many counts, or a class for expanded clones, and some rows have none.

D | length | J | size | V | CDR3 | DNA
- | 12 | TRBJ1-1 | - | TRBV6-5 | CASGSEYTEAFF | TGTGCCAGCGGCTCAGAATACACTGAAGCTTTCTTT
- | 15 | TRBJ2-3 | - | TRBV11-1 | CASSYYPHSTDTQYF | TGTGCCAGCAGCTACTATCCTCATAGCACAGATACGCAGTATTTT
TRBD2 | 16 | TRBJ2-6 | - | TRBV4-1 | CASRGSGDSGANVLTF | TGCGCCAGCAGAGGTAGCGGGGACTCTGGGGCCAACGTCCTGACTTTC
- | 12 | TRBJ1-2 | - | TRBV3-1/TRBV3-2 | CASSLGLGGYTF | TGTGCCAGCAGCCTCGGACTAGGTGGCTACACCTTC
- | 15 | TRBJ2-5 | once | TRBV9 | CASSVDLAGGETQYF | TGTGCCAGCAGCGTAGACCTGGCCGGGGGAGAGACCCAGTACTTC
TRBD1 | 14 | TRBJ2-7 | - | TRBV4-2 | CASRWGTGDYEQYF | TGTGCCAGCAGATGGGGGACAGGAGACTACGAGCAGTACTTC
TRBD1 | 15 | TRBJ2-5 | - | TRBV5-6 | CASSLRQGNRETQYF | TGTGCCAGCAGCCTGAGACAGGGTAATAGAGAGACCCAGTACTTC
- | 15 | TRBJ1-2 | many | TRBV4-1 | CASSQDITPNYGYTF | TGCGCCAGCAGCCAAGACATTACACCTAACTATGGCTACACCTTC
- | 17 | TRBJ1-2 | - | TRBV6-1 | CASSARASPQRDYGYTF | TGTGCCAGCAGTGCCCGCGCGTCCCCCCAACGAGACTATGGCTACACCTTC
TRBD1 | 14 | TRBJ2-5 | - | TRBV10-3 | CAISSRGLGETQYF | TGTGCCATCAGTTCGAGGGGGCTGGGAGAGACCCAGTACTTC
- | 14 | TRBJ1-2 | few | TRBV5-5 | CASSLGGTGRGYTF | TGTGCCAGCAGCTTGGGTGGAACCGGGAGGGGCTACACCTTC
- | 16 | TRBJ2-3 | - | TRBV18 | CASSPPSRGGTDTQYF | TGTGCCAGCTCACCACCTTCTAGGGGGGGAACAGATACGCAGTATTTT
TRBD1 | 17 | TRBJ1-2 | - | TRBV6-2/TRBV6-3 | CASSYLIGQGANYGYTF | TGTGCCAGCAGTTACCTCATCGGGCAGGGGGCAAACTATGGCTACACCTTC
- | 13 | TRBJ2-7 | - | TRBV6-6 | CASTAGVETSGYF | TGTGCCAGCACAGCCGGGGTAGAAACAAGCGGGTACTTC
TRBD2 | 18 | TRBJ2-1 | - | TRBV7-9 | CASSLPRRGSGRYNEQFF | TGTGCCAGCAGCTTACCGAGACGGGGGAGCGGGAGATATAATGAGCAGTTCTTC
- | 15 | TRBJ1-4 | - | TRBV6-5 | CASSYLPGANEKLFF | TGTGCCAGCAGTTACCTGCCAGGGGCTAATGAAAAACTGTTTTTT
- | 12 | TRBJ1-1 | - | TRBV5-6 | CASSYSNTEAFF | TGTGCCAGCAGCTACTCCAATACTGAAGCTTTCTTT
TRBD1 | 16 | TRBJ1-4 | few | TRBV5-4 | CASSSGDRGHNEKLFF | TGTGCCAGCAGCTCGGGGGACAGGGGTCATAATGAAAAACTGTTTTTT
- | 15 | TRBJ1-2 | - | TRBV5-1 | CASSLGTATNYGYTF | TGCGCCAGCAGCTTGGGTACAGCTACTAACTATGGCTACACCTTC
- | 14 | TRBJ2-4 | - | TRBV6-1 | CASSETSGEGIQYF | TGTGCCAGCAGTGAAACGTCTGGAGAGGGCATTCAGTACTTC